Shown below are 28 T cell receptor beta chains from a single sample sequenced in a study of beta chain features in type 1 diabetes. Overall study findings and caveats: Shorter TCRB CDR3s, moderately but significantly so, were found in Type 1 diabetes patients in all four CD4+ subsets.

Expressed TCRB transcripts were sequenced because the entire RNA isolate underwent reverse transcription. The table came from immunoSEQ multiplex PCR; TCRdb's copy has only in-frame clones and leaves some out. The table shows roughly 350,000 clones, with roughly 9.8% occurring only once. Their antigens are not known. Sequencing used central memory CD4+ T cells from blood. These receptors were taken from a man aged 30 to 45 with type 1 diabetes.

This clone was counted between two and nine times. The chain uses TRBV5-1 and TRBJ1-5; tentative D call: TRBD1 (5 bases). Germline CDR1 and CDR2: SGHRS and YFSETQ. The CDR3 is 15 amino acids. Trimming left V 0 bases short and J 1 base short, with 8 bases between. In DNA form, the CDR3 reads TGCGCCAGCAGCTTGGGACAGACAAGCAATCAGCCCCAGCATTTT. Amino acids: CASSLGQTSNQPQHF.

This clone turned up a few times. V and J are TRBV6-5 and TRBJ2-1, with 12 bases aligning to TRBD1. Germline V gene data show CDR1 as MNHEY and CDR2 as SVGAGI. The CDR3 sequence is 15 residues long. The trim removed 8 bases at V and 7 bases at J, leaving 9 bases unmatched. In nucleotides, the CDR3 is TGTGCCAGCCTCGCCGGGACAGGGGGCAGGAATGAGCAGTTCTTC. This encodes CASLAGTGGRNEQFF.

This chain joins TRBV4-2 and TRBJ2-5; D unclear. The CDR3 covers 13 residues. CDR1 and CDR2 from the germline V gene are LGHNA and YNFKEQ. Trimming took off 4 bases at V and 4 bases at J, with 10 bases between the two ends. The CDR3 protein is CASSLQPRETQYF. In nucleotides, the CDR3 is TGTGCCAGCAGCCTCCAACCTCGAGAGACCCAGTACTTC.

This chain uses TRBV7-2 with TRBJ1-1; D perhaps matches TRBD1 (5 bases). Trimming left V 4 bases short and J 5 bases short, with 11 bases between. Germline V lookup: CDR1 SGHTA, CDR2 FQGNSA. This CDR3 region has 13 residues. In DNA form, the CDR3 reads TGTGCCAGCAGCTGGTCTGAGGGGACTGAAGCTTTCTTT. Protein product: CASSWSEGTEAFF.

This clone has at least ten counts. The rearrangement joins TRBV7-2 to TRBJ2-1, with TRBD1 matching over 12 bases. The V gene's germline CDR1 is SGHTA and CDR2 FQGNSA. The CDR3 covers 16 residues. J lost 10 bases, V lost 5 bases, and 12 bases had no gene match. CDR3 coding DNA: TGTGCCAGCAGCGCCTCCCCGGGACAGGGGGCTAGAGAGCAGTTCTTC. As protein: CASSASPGQGAREQFF.

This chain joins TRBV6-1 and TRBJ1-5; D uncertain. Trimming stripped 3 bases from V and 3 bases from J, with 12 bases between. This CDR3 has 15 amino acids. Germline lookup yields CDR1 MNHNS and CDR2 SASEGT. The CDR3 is CASSDRNFFNQPQHF. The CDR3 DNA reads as TGTGCCAGCAGTGACAGGAATTTTTTCAATCAGCCCCAGCATTTT.

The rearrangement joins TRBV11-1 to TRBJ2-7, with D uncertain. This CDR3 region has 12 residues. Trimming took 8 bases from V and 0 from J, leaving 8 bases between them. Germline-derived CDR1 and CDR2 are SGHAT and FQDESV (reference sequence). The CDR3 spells CASLSGSYEQYF. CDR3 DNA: TGTGCCAGCCTATCTGGCTCCTACGAGCAGTACTTC.

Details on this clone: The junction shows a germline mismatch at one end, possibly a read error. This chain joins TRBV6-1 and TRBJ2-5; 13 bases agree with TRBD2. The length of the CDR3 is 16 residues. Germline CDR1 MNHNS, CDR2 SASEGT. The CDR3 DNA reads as TGTGCCATCAGTGAAGGGACTAGCGGGACCCAAGAGACCCAGTACTTC. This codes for CAISEGTSGTQETQYF.

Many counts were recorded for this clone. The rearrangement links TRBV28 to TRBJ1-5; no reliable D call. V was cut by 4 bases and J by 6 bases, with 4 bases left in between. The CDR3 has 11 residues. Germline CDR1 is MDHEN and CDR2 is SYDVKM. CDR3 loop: CASSSSQPQHF. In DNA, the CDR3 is TGTGCCAGCAGTTCTAGTCAGCCCCAGCATTTT.

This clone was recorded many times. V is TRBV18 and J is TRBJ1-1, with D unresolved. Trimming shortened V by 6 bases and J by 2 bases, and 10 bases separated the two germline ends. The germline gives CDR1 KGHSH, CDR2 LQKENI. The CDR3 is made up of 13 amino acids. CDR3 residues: CASSPPSNTEAFF. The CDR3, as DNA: TGTGCCAGCTCCCCTCCTTCTAACACTGAAGCTTTCTTT.

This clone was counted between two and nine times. CDR3 region: CASSGAGRAGSNQPQHF. CDR3 bases: TGTGCCAGCAGTGGGGCAGGGAGGGCTGGAAGCAATCAGCCCCAGCATTTT. The chain employs TRBV6-1 and TRBJ1-5, with D possibly matching TRBD1 (5 bases). V lost 4 bases, J lost 1 base, and 17 bases lay in between. CDR1 is MNHNS and CDR2 is SASEGT in the germline V gene. The CDR3 has 17 residues.

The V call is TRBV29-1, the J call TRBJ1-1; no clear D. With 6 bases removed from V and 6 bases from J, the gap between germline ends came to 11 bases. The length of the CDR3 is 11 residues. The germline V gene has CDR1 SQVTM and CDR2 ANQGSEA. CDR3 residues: CSVLQGSEAFF. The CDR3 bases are TGCAGCGTCCTACAAGGATCTGAAGCTTTCTTT.

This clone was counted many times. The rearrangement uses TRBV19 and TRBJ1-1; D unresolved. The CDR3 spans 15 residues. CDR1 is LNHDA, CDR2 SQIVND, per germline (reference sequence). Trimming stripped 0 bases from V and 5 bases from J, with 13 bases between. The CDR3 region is CASSIEGIDLTEAFF. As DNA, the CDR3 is TGTGCCAGTAGTATAGAGGGCATTGACTTGACTGAAGCTTTCTTT.

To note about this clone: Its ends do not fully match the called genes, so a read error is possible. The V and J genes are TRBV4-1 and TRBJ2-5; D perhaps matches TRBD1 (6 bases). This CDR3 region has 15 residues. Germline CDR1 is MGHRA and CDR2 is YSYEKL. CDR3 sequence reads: CASSQGGSLRETQYF. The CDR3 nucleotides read TGTGCCAGCAGCCAAGGGGGTTCTCTGCGGGAGACCCAGTACTTC.

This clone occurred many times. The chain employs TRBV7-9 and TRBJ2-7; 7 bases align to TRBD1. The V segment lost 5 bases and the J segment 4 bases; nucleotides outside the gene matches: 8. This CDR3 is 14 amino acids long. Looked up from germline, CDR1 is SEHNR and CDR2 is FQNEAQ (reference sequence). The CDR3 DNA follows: TGTGCCAGCAGCCCCCGGGACAGAATATACGAGCAGTACTTC. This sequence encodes CASSPRDRIYEQYF.

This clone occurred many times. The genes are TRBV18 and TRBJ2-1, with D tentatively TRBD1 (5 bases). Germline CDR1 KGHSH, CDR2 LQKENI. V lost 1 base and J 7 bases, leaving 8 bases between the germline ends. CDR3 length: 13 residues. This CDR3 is CASSPQGWNEQFF. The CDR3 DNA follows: TGTGCCAGCTCACCACAGGGGTGGAATGAGCAGTTCTTC. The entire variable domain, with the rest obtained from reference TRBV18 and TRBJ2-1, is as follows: NAGVMQNPRHLVRRRGQEARLRCSPMKGHSHVYWYRQLPEEGLKFMVYLQKENIIDESGMPKERFSAEFPKEGPSILRIQQVVRGDSAAYFCASSPQGWNEQFFGPGTRLTVL.

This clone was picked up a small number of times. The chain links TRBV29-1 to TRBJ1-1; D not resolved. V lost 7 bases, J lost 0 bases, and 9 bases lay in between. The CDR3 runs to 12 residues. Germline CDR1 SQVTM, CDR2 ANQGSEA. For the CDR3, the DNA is TGCAGCGGGGCAGTGGTGAACACTGAAGCTTTCTTT. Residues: CSGAVVNTEAFF.

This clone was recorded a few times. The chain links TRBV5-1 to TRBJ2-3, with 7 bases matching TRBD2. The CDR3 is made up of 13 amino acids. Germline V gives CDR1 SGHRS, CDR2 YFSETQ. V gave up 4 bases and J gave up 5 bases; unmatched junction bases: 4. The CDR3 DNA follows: TGCGCCAGCAGCCCCCCGGGAGGAGATACGCAGTATTTT. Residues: CASSPPGGDTQYF.

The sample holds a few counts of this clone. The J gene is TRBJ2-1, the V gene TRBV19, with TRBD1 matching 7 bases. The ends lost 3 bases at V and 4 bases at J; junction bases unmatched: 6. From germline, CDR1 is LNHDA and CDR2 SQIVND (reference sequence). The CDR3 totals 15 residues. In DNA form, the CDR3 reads TGTGCCAGTAGTATTGGTGGGGACAGATACAATGAGCAGTTCTTC. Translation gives CASSIGGDRYNEQFF. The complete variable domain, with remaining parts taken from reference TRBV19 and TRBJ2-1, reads DGGITQSPKYLFRKEGQNVTLSCEQNLNHDAMYWYRQDPGQGLRLIYYSQIVNDFQKGDIAEGYSVSREKKESFPLTVTSAQKNPTAFYLCASSIGGDRYNEQFFGPGTRLTVL.

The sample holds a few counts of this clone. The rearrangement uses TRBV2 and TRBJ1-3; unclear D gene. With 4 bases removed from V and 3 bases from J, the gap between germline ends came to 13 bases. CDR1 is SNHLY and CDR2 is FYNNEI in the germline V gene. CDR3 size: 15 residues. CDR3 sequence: CASSVEGNGGNTIYF. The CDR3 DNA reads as TGTGCCAGCAGTGTTGAAGGGAATGGTGGAAACACCATATATTTT.

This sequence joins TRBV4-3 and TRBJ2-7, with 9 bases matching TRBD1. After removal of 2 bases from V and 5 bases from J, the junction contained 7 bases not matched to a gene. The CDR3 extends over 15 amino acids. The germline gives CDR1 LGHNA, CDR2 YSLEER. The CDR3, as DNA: TGCGCCAGCAGCCAACGACAGGGGGATGGCAACGAGCAGTACTTC. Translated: CASSQRQGDGNEQYF.

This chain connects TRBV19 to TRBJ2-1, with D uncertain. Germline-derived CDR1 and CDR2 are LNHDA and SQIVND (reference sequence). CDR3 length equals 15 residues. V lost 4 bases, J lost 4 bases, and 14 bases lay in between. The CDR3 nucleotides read TGTGCCAGTAGTACCCAGAGGTTACCTTACAATGAGCAGTTCTTC. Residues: CASSTQRLPYNEQFF.

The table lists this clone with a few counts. This chain's CDR3 is CASSIRAGNTEAFF. The CDR3 DNA follows: TGTGCCAGTAGTATCCGGGCGGGCAACACTGAAGCTTTCTTT. The V call is TRBV19, the J call TRBJ1-1; no clear D gene. Trimming stripped 3 bases from V and 2 bases from J, with 10 bases between. Germline-derived CDR1 and CDR2 are LNHDA and SQIVND (reference sequence). The CDR3 has 14 amino acids.

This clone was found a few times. Written as DNA, the CDR3 is TGTGCCAGCAGCCCAAGACTAGCGGGAGGAATTGATGAGCAGTTCTTC. Translation: CASSPRLAGGIDEQFF. The chain is built from TRBV7-2 and TRBJ2-1, with TRBD2 matching 13 bases. V lost 5 bases and J lost 8; bases outside the gene matches: 9. The CDR3 has 16 amino acids. Germline V lookup: CDR1 SGHTA, CDR2 FQGNSA.

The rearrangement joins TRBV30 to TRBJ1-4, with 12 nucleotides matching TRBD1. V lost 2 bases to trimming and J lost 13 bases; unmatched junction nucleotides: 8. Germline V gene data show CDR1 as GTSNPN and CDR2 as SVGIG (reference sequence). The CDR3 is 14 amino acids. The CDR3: CAWSPGTGGSGLFF. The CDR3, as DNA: TGTGCCTGGAGTCCCGGGACAGGGGGCTCGGGACTGTTTTTT.

The CDR3 spells CASRPDSYGYTF. As DNA, the CDR3 is TGTGCCAGCAGACCTGACAGCTATGGCTACACCTTC. This chain joins TRBV28 and TRBJ1-2; the D gene is possibly TRBD1 (5 bases). Germline CDR1 is MDHEN and CDR2 is SYDVKM. This CDR3 spans 12 amino acids. The germline V and J ends were trimmed by 6 bases and 4 bases, with 9 bases remaining between them.

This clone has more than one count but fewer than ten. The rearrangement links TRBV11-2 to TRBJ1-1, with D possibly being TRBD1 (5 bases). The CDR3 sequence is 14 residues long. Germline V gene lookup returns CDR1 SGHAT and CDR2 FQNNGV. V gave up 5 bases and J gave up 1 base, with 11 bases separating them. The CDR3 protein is CASSPSGQNTEAFF. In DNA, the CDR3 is TGTGCCAGCAGCCCCTCAGGACAGAACACTGAAGCTTTCTTT.

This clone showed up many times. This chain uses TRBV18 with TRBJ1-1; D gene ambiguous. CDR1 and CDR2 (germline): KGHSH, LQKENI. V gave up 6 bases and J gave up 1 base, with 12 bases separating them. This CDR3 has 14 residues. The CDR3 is CASSTGGKNTEAFF. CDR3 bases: TGTGCCAGCTCCACTGGAGGGAAGAACACTGAAGCTTTCTTT. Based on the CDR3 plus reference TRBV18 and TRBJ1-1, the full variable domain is NAGVMQNPRHLVRRRGQEARLRCSPMKGHSHVYWYRQLPEEGLKFMVYLQKENIIDESGMPKERFSAEFPKEGPSILRIQQVVRGDSAAYFCASSTGGKNTEAFFGQGTRLTVV.